Below are 9 T cell receptor beta chains sequenced from a single sample in a study of blood T cell repertoires in COVID-19. Method: immunoSEQ multiplex PCR; TCRdb's copy keeps in-frame clones and lacks some. The sample consists of fewer than 60,000 clones, just under 90% of them appearing once. The sequenced sample consisted of peripheral blood. These TCRs come from a woman aged 55-70 years with COVID-19, enrolled during active disease.

The rearrangement joins TRBV25-1 to TRBJ1-2; D possibly corresponds to TRBD1 (6 bases). Germline V lookup: CDR1 MGHDK, CDR2 SYGVNS. This CDR3 region has 15 residues. Trimming took 3 bases from V and 4 from J, leaving 15 bases between them. CDR3 DNA sequence: TGTGCCAGCAGTGACCTTCTAGGACAGTTCTATGGCTACACCTTC. Protein: CASSDLLGQFYGYTF.

The chain has TRBV15 and TRBJ2-1, with 11 bases fitting TRBD2. The junction had 8 bases not matched to a gene; V was cut back by 4 bases and J by 9 bases. The CDR3 has 15 residues. The germline CDR1 and CDR2 sequences are LNHNV and YYDKDF (reference sequence). The CDR3 is CATSKHSGRVGEQFF. CDR3 DNA: TGTGCCACCAGCAAACATAGCGGGAGGGTGGGTGAGCAGTTCTTC. Combining the CDR3 with reference TRBV15 and TRBJ2-1 gives the whole variable domain DAMVIQNPRYQVTQFGKPVTLSCSQTLNHNVMYWYQQKSSQAPKLLFHYYDKDFNNEADTPDNFQSRRPNTSFCFLDIRSPGLGDTAMYLCATSKHSGRVGEQFFGPGTRLTVL.

V gene TRBV27 combines with J gene TRBJ1-2; D gene ambiguous. V dropped 3 bases and J dropped 0 bases, with 5 bases sitting between them. Germline V gene data show CDR1 as MNHEY and CDR2 as SMNVEV (reference sequence). The CDR3 spans 13 residues. For the CDR3, the DNA is TGTGCCAGCAGTTTTTTAGCTAACTATGGCTACACCTTC. Translation gives CASSFLANYGYTF.

This chain uses TRBV11-2 with TRBJ2-5, with 7 bases fitting TRBD2. V was pared by 7 bases and J by 1 base, with 12 bases of the junction left unmatched. Looked up from germline, CDR1 is SGHAT and CDR2 is FQNNGV. The CDR3 runs to 16 residues. CDR3 sequence reads: CASNGWGGGAQETQYF. In DNA form, the CDR3 reads TGTGCCAGCAACGGATGGGGGGGAGGGGCCCAAGAGACCCAGTACTTC.

The chain couples TRBV9 to TRBJ1-6; no definite D call. The length of the CDR3 is 17 residues. Between the trimmed V and J ends, which lost 3 bases and 0 bases, there was a span of 13 bases. Germline loops: CDR1 SGDLS, CDR2 YYNGEE. In DNA form, the CDR3 reads TGTGCCAGCAGCGGACGGACGGGAAGCTCCTATAATTCACCCCTCCACTTT. Translating it yields CASSGRTGSSYNSPLHF.

The CDR3 coding sequence is TGCAGTGCCGCCAACAGCGGGGGGAAGTTCTTC. This codes for CSAANSGGKFF. J is TRBJ2-1 and V is TRBV20-1, with 9 nucleotides matching TRBD2. The length of the CDR3 is 11 residues. The V gene end was trimmed by 6 bases and the J gene end by 14 bases; junction bases not matched to a gene: 8. Per the germline V gene, CDR1 is DFQATT and CDR2 is SNEGSKA (reference sequence).

The CDR3 sequence: CASSRITGQGDPEQYF. In nucleotides, the CDR3 is TGTGCCAGCAGTCGTATAACGGGACAGGGGGACCCCGAGCAGTACTTC. The rearrangement uses TRBV11-3 and TRBJ2-7, with 11 bases identical to TRBD1. Germline values: CDR1 SGHNT, CDR2 YENEEA. CDR3 length equals 16 residues. Losses at the gene ends were 6 bases for V and 6 bases for J; bases not matched to a gene: 13.

V gene TRBV11-2 combines with J gene TRBJ2-1, with 11 positions matching TRBD2. The V segment lost 3 bases and the J segment 4 bases; nucleotides outside the gene matches: 8. The CDR3 is 17 residues long. Germline CDR1 is SGHAT and CDR2 is FQNNGV. In DNA, the CDR3 is TGTGCCAGCAGCTTTACTAGCGGGAGCCGAACGTACAATGAGCAGTTCTTC. Its protein product is CASSFTSGSRTYNEQFF.

The genes are TRBV7-9 and TRBJ2-7; 12 nucleotides line up with TRBD2. Germline lookup yields CDR1 SEHNR and CDR2 FQNEAQ (reference sequence). V shed 5 bases and J 3 bases; nucleotides not matched to a gene: 5. The CDR3 covers 15 residues. For the CDR3, the DNA is TGTGCCAGCAGCAGGACGACTAGCGGGAGCTACGAGCAGTACTTC. It is translated as CASSRTTSGSYEQYF.